These 11 T cell receptor beta chains share one sample of origin, sequenced in a study of T-cell reconstitution after alpha-beta-depleted transplantation in children. This sample's TCRbeta library carried unique molecular identifier barcodes. TCRdb re-called the PCR reads with MiXCR, one entry per CDR3 protein. The sample lists 200,000 or so distinct CDR3 sequences; roughly 9.1% were seen once. This specimen consisted of PBMCs, mostly from graft donor cells, obtained 360 days after TCRalphabeta/CD19-depleted stem cell transplant. These TCRs come from a male patient aged 2-9 years who had a stem cell transplant for acute myeloid leukemia, so the T cells may come from the graft donor.

This clonotype has only a few counts. The CDR3 nucleotides read TGTGCCAGCAGTTACTCGGCAGGTGGGGTTTTGTACCAAGAGACCCAGTACTTC. Protein sequence: CASSYSAGGVLYQETQYF. The rearrangement links TRBV6-5 to TRBJ2-5; D is undetermined. The CDR3 sequence is 18 residues long. Trimming took 0 bases from V and 0 from J, leaving 17 bases between them. From germline, CDR1 is MNHEY and CDR2 SVGAGI.

The table lists this clonotype with a few counts. The chain couples TRBV21-1 to TRBJ2-5; TRBD2, the D gene given by the table, was not confirmed from the DNA. TRBV21-1 is a recognized pseudogene. This CDR3 contains 15 residues. Here the CDR3 reads CASSNGWEGGETQYF. The CDR3 DNA reads TGTGCCAGCAGCAATGGCTGGGAGGGTGGGGAGACCCAGTACTTC.

This chain uses TRBV29-1 with TRBJ1-1; D uncertain. The CDR3 is made up of 11 amino acids. The ends were cut back, 7 bases at V and 3 bases at J, with 9 bases in the middle. CDR1 is SQVTM and CDR2 is ANQGSEA in the germline V gene. The CDR3 spells CSAEKDTEAFF. The DNA of the CDR3 is TGCAGCGCCGAAAAGGACACTGAAGCTTTCTTT.

This clonotype was detected ten times or more. This chain joins TRBV20-1 and TRBJ2-1; the match to TRBD2 covers 10 bases. This CDR3 contains 17 residues. Germline V gene data show CDR1 as DFQATT and CDR2 as SNEGSKA (reference sequence). V lost 1 base to trimming and J lost 0 bases; unmatched junction nucleotides: 6. The CDR3 loop reads CSARGLTSGTSYNEQFF. In DNA form, the CDR3 reads TGCAGTGCTAGAGGTTTAACTAGCGGGACCTCCTACAATGAGCAGTTCTTC.

This clonotype was found a few times. The chain is built from TRBV20-1 and TRBJ1-5; maybe TRBD1 (5 bases). V gave up 1 base and J gave up 11 bases, with 15 bases separating them. CDR1 and CDR2 (germline): DFQATT, SNEGSKA (reference sequence). CDR3 length: 13 amino acids. In DNA form, the CDR3 reads TGCAGTGCTAGAGGACAGTTGGGGGGGACCCAGCATTTT. This encodes CSARGQLGGTQHF.

This clonotype came up many times. This chain connects TRBV5-1 to TRBJ1-1; D remains ambiguous. This CDR3 has 14 amino acids. CDR1 is SGHRS, CDR2 YFSETQ, per germline. Trimming stripped 0 bases from V and 1 base from J, with 7 bases between. Here the CDR3 reads CASSLAEGNTEAFF. The CDR3 coding sequence is TGCGCCAGCAGCTTGGCCGAGGGGAACACTGAAGCTTTCTTT.

This clonotype has only a few counts. The V and J genes are TRBV20-1 and TRBJ2-1; D not certain. CDR1 is DFQATT, CDR2 SNEGSKA, per germline (reference sequence). Trimming removed 0 bases from V and 6 bases from J, with 6 bases in between. This CDR3 is built from 12 residues. The CDR3 loop reads CSARDVRNEQFF. DNA for the CDR3: TGCAGTGCTAGAGATGTGCGCAATGAGCAGTTCTTC.

The chain has TRBV27 and TRBJ1-5; 9 bases agree with TRBD1. With 8 bases clipped from V and 4 bases from J, the junction kept 6 bases outside the gene matches. The CDR3 contains 14 residues. Germline lookup yields CDR1 MNHEY and CDR2 SMNVEV (reference sequence). The DNA for the CDR3 is TGTGCCAGCGGAGGGGACAGGGTAAATCAGCCCCAGCATTTT. Encoded protein: CASGGDRVNQPQHF.

The chain is built from TRBV24-1 and TRBJ2-2; tentatively, D is TRBD2 (5 bases). Germline V gene data show CDR1 as KGHDR and CDR2 as SFDVKD. The CDR3 runs 15 residues. The V and J ends lost 5 bases and 6 bases respectively, with 15 bases between them. The CDR3 DNA reads as TGTGCCACCAGTGGGGTCGGGGAGATCGCCGGGGAGCTGTTTTTT. Amino acid sequence: CATSGVGEIAGELFF.

This chain links TRBV10-3 with TRBJ2-1; TRBD2 agrees at 10 bases. Germline V lookup: CDR1 ENHRY, CDR2 SYGVKD. This CDR3 region has 17 residues. V lost 6 bases, J lost 0 bases, and 8 bases stayed unmatched. In nucleotides, the CDR3 is TGTGCCATCAGGGGAGCGGGGGGGCATCGCTCCTACAATGAGCAGTTCTTC. Residues: CAIRGAGGHRSYNEQFF.

The chain uses TRBV19 and TRBJ1-1, with TRBD1 matching over 8 bases. Germline trimming cut 3 bases from V and 6 bases from J; bases unmatched to any gene: 21. The CDR3 is 19 amino acids. The germline CDR1 and CDR2 sequences are LNHDA and SQIVND (reference sequence). The CDR3 sequence is CASSMANLRTGPRGPEAFF. The CDR3 region has the DNA TGTGCCAGTAGTATGGCAAATCTTAGGACAGGGCCCCGCGGCCCTGAAGCTTTCTTT.